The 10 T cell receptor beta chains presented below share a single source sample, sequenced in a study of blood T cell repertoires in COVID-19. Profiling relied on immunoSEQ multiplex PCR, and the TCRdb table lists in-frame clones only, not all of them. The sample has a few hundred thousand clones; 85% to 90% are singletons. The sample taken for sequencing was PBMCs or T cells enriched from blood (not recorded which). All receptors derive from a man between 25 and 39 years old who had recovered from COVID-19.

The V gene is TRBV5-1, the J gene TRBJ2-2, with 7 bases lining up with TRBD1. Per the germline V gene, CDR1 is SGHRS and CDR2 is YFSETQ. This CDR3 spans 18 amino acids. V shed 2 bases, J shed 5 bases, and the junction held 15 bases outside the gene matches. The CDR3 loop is CASSLRPGTETWTGELFF. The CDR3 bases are TGCGCCAGCAGCTTACGACCCGGGACAGAGACCTGGACCGGGGAGCTGTTTTTT.

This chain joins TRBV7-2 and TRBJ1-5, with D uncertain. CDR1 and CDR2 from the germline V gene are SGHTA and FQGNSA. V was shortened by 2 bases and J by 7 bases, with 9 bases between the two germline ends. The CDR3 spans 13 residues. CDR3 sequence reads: CASSLREGQPQHF. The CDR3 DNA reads TGTGCCAGCAGCTTAAGGGAGGGACAGCCCCAGCATTTT.

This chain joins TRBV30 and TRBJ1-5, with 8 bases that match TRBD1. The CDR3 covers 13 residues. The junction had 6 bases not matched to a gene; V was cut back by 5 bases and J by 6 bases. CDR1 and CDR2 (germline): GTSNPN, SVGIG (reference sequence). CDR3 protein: CAWGQGISQPQHF. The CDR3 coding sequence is TGTGCCTGGGGACAGGGTATTAGTCAGCCCCAGCATTTT.

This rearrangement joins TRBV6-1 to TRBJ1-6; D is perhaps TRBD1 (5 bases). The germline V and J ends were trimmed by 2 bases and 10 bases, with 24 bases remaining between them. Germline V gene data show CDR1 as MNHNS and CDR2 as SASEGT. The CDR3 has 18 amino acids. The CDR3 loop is CASSELSPWGRVNSPLHF. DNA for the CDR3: TGTGCCAGCAGTGAACTTTCCCCCTGGGGCAGGGTTAACTCACCCCTCCACTTT.

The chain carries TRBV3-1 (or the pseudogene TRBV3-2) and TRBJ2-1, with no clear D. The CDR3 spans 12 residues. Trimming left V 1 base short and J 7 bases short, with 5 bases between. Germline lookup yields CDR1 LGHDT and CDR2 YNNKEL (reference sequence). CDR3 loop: CASSQVPNEQFF. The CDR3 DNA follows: TGTGCCAGCAGCCAAGTTCCTAATGAGCAGTTCTTC.

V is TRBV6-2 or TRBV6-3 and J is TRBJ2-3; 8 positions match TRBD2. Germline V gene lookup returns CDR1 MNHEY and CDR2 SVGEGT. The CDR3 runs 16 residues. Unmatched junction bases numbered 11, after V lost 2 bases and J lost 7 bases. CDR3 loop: CASSYPRGTSGHTQYF. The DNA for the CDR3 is TGTGCCAGCAGTTACCCGAGAGGGACTAGTGGACATACGCAGTATTTT.

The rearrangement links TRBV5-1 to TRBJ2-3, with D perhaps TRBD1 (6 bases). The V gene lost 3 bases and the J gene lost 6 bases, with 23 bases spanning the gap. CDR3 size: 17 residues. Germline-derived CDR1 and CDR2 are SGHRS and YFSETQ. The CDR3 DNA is TGCGCCAGCAGCTCCTTCCTAGCAGGGGACGGGTCGGATACGCAGTATTTT. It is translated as CASSSFLAGDGSDTQYF.

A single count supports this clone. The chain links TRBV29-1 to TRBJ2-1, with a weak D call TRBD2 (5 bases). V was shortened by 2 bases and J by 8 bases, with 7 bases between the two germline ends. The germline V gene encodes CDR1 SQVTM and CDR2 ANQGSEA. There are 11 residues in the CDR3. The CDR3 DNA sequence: TGCAGCGTTGAATCTAGCCATGAGCAGTTCTTC. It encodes CSVESSHEQFF.

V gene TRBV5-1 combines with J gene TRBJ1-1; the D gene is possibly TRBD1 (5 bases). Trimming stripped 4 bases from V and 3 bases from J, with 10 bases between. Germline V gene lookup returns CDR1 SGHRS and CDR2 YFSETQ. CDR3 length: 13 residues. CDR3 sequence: CASSIGGYTEAFF. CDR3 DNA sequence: TGCGCCAGCAGCATTGGGGGGTACACTGAAGCTTTCTTT. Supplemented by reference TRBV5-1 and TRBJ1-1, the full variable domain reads KAGVTQTPRYLIKTRGQQVTLSCSPISGHRSVSWYQQTPGQGLQFLFEYFSETQRNKGNFPGRFSGRQFSNSRSEMNVSTLELGDSALYLCASSIGGYTEAFFGQGTRLTVV.

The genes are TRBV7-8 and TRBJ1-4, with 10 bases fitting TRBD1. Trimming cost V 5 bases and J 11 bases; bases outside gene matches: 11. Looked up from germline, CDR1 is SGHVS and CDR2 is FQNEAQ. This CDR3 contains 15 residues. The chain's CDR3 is CASSPRDRGYEKLFF. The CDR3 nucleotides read TGTGCCAGCAGCCCCCGGGACAGGGGCTACGAGAAACTGTTTTTT.